A selection of T cell receptor beta chains follows, all from one sample in a study of T cells in localized non-small cell lung cancer. The assay was immunoSEQ multiplex PCR, and TCRdb's table has in-frame clones only and misses some. The sample has 59,000 or so clones, 90% to 95% seen once. Sequencing used peripheral blood, obtained before any cancer treatment. Every receptor here comes from a man aged 40 to 70 with stage I lung adenocarcinoma. The CDR3 runs from the conserved cysteine through the conserved F or W. A D gene is named only where the DNA matches it firmly. Clone size, where shown, is once, few, many, or a class for clones that have expanded.

j_gene: TRBJ2-1; abundance: NA; v_gene: TRBV4-3; d_gene: TRBD1; CDR3nt: TGCGCCAGCAGCCAAGATCTGCAATCCGGGACAGGGGATGATGAGCAGTTCTTC; CDR3aa: CASSQDLQSGTGDDEQFF
j_gene: TRBJ2-6; abundance: NA; v_gene: TRBV30; d_gene: NA; CDR3nt: TGTGCCTGGGATGGGCAACTTCTGACTGGGGCCAACGTCCTGACTTTC; CDR3aa: CAWDGQLLTGANVLTF
j_gene: TRBJ2-1; abundance: NA; v_gene: TRBV6-6; d_gene: NA; CDR3nt: TGTGCCAGCAGGAACAATGAGCAGTTCTTC; CDR3aa: CASRNNEQFF
j_gene: TRBJ2-7; abundance: NA; v_gene: TRBV28; d_gene: TRBD2; CDR3nt: TGTGCCAGCAGTGGGGTTAGGCGGGGGGCAATAACTGATTTCTACGAGCAGTACTTC; CDR3aa: CASSGVRRGAITDFYEQYF
j_gene: TRBJ1-2; abundance: NA; v_gene: TRBV5-4; d_gene: TRBD1; CDR3nt: TGTGCCAGCAGCTCCGACAGGGAGTTGGAGGGCTACACCTTC; CDR3aa: CASSSDRELEGYTF
j_gene: TRBJ1-4; abundance: few; v_gene: TRBV5-5; d_gene: NA; CDR3nt: TGTGCCAGCAGCTTGGCGACTATTATTGGACAACCAACTAATGAAAAACTGTTTTTT; CDR3aa: CASSLATIIGQPTNEKLFF
j_gene: TRBJ1-6; abundance: NA; v_gene: TRBV4-3; d_gene: NA; CDR3nt: TGCGCCAGCAGCCAAGATCAAGGCATTGATTCACCCCTCCACTTT; CDR3aa: CASSQDQGIDSPLHF
j_gene: TRBJ1-2; abundance: once; v_gene: TRBV30; d_gene: TRBD1; CDR3nt: TGTGCCTTCCTAAATCGGGCAGGGGGCTTCTATGGCTACACCTTC; CDR3aa: CAFLNRAGGFYGYTF
j_gene: TRBJ2-7; abundance: NA; v_gene: TRBV30; d_gene: TRBD1; CDR3nt: TGTGCCTGGAGTAAGGGACAGGGACCCTACGAGCAGTACTTC; CDR3aa: CAWSKGQGPYEQYF
j_gene: TRBJ2-1; abundance: NA; v_gene: TRBV7-9; d_gene: NA; CDR3nt: TGTGCCAGCAGCTTAGTCGGGACAAGCGGTTATGAGCAGTTCTTC; CDR3aa: CASSLVGTSGYEQFF
j_gene: TRBJ2-7; abundance: once; v_gene: TRBV4-3; d_gene: TRBD2; CDR3nt: TGCGCCAGCAGCCAAGGTATAGCGGGAGTGGTCGAGCAGTACTTC; CDR3aa: CASSQGIAGVVEQYF
j_gene: TRBJ2-7; abundance: NA; v_gene: TRBV5-6; d_gene: TRBD1; CDR3nt: TGTGCCAGCAGCCCGGGGACAGTAGGTGAGCAGTACTTC; CDR3aa: CASSPGTVGEQYF
j_gene: TRBJ2-3; abundance: NA; v_gene: TRBV6-1; d_gene: TRBD1; CDR3nt: TGTGCCAGCAGTGAGACAGGGGGCGCAGATACGCAGTATTTT; CDR3aa: CASSETGGADTQYF
j_gene: TRBJ2-1; abundance: NA; v_gene: TRBV10-3; d_gene: NA; CDR3nt: TGTGCCATCAGTGAGGAGAACAATGAGCAGTTCTTC; CDR3aa: CAISEENNEQFF
j_gene: TRBJ1-5; abundance: NA; v_gene: TRBV6-6; d_gene: NA; CDR3nt: TGTGCCAGCAGCCTAAACTCCCGGGTCTTGGGAGAAGCCCAGCATTTT; CDR3aa: CASSLNSRVLGEAQHF
j_gene: TRBJ1-2; abundance: NA; v_gene: TRBV5-1; d_gene: NA; CDR3nt: TGCGCCAGCCTAGACAGTCCCCTGTCCGGTGGCTACACCTTC; CDR3aa: CASLDSPLSGGYTF
j_gene: TRBJ1-4; abundance: NA; v_gene: TRBV4-1; d_gene: TRBD1; CDR3nt: TGCGCCAGCAGCCCGTCGGGACAGGCCGATATGGAAAAACTGTTTTTT; CDR3aa: CASSPSGQADMEKLFF
j_gene: TRBJ2-1; abundance: NA; v_gene: TRBV5-6; d_gene: NA; CDR3nt: TGTGCCAGCAGGGGATCGGGCTATGAGCAGTTCTTC; CDR3aa: CASRGSGYEQFF
j_gene: TRBJ2-5; abundance: once; v_gene: TRBV6-1; d_gene: NA; CDR3nt: TGTGCCAGCAGGGAGGGAGAGACCCAGTACTTC; CDR3aa: CASREGETQYF
j_gene: TRBJ2-3; abundance: NA; v_gene: TRBV29-1; d_gene: TRBD2; CDR3nt: TGCAGCGCCCATGGACTAGCGGGGGAGGGAGATACGCAGTATTTT; CDR3aa: CSAHGLAGEGDTQYF
j_gene: TRBJ1-4; abundance: NA; v_gene: TRBV19; d_gene: NA; CDR3nt: TGTGCCAGTAGTATAGATACGGATTTAAATGAAAAACTGTTTTTT; CDR3aa: CASSIDTDLNEKLFF
j_gene: TRBJ2-1; abundance: NA; v_gene: TRBV5-1; d_gene: NA; CDR3nt: TGCGCCAGCAGCTTGGGGGACGCGGACACGAGCTCCTACAATGAGCAGTTCTTC; CDR3aa: CASSLGDADTSSYNEQFF
j_gene: TRBJ2-1; abundance: NA; v_gene: TRBV19; d_gene: TRBD2; CDR3nt: TGTGCCAGTACCCCGGGAGGGTTCAATGAGCAGTTCTTC; CDR3aa: CASTPGGFNEQFF
j_gene: TRBJ2-1; abundance: NA; v_gene: TRBV5-4; d_gene: NA; CDR3nt: TGTGCCAGCAGCTTGGAATCGCGCAATGAGCAGTTCTTC; CDR3aa: CASSLESRNEQFF
j_gene: TRBJ2-5; abundance: NA; v_gene: TRBV11-3; d_gene: NA; CDR3nt: TGTGCCAGCAGCTTGGGCAAACAGCAAGAGACCCAGTACTTC; CDR3aa: CASSLGKQQETQYF
j_gene: TRBJ2-3; abundance: NA; v_gene: TRBV7-3; d_gene: NA; CDR3nt: TGTGCCAGCAGCATCACCGGCGGACGCACAGATACGCAGTATTTT; CDR3aa: CASSITGGRTDTQYF
j_gene: TRBJ1-4; abundance: NA; v_gene: TRBV5-1; d_gene: TRBD1; CDR3nt: TGCGCCAGCAGACCTACAGGGGATAATGAAAAACTGTTTTTT; CDR3aa: CASRPTGDNEKLFF
j_gene: TRBJ1-5; abundance: NA; v_gene: TRBV30; d_gene: NA; CDR3nt: TGTGCCTGGAAAGGACTGGGGGATAGCAATCAGCCCCAGCATTTT; CDR3aa: CAWKGLGDSNQPQHF